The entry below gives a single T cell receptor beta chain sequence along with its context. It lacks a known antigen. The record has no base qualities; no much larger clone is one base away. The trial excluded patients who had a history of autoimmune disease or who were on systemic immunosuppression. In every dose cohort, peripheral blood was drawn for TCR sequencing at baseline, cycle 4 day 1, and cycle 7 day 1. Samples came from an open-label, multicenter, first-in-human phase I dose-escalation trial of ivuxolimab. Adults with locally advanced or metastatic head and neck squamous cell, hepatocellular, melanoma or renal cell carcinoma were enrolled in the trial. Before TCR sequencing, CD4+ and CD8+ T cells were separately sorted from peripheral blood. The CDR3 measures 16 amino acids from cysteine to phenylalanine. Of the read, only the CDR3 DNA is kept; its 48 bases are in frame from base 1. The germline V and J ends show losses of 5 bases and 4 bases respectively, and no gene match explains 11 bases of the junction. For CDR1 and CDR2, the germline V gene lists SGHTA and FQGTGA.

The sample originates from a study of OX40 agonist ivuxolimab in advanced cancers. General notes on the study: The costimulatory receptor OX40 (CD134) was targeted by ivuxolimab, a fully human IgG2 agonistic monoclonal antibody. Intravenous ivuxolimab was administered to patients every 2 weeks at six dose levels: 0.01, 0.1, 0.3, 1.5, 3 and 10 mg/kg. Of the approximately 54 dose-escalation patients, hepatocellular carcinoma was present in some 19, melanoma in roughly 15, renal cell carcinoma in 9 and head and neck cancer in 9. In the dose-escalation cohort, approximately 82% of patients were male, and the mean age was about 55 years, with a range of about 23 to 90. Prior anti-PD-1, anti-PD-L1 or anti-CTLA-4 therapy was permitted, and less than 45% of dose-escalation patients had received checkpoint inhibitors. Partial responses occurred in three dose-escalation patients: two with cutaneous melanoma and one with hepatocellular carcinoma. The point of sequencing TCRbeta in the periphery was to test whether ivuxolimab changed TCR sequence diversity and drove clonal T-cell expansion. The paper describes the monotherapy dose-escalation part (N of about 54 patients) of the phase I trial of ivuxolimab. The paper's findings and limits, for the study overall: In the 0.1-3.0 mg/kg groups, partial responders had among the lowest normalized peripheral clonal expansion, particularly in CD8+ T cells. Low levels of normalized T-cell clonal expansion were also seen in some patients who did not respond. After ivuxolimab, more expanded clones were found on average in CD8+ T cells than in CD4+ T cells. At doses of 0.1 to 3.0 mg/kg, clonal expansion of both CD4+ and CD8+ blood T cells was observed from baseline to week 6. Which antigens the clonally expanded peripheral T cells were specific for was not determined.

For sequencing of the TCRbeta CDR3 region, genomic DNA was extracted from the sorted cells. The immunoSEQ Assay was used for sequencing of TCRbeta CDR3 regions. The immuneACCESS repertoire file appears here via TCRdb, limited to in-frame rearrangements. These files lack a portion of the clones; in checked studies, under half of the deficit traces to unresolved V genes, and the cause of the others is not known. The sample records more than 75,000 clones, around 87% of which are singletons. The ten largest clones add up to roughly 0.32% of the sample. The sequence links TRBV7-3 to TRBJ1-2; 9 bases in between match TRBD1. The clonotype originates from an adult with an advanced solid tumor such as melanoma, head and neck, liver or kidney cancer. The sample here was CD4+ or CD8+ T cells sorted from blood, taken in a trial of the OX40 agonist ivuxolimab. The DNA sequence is TGTGCCAGCAGCACCGGACAGGGGACTACGGTCTATGGCTACACCTTC. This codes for CASSTGQGTTVYGYTF. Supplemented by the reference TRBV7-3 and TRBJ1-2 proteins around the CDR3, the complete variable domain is GAGVSQTPSNKVTEKGKYVELRCDPISGHTALYWYRQSLGQGPEFLIYFQGTGAADDSGLPNDRFFAVRPEGSVSTLKIQRTERGDSAVYLCASSTGQGTTVYGYTFGSGTRLTVV.